These 26 T cell receptor beta chains were sequenced from one sample in a study of shared clonotypes between healthy human individuals. TCRdb's table, derived via immunoSEQ multiplex PCR, lists solely in-frame clones and lacks some. Of approximately 620,000 clones listed, roughly 97% were seen once; the top ten hold about 0.06%. Sequenced material: naive CD4+ T cells sorted from blood. Subset reported: CD45RA+ positively selected. The receptors derive from a woman aged 25 to 39 in good health.

The chain has TRBV11-2 and TRBJ1-2; 8 bases match TRBD1. This CDR3 has 12 residues. The V segment lost 0 bases and the J segment 13 bases; nucleotides outside the gene matches: 4. Germline CDR1 SGHAT, CDR2 FQNNGV. CDR3 DNA sequence: TGTGCCAGCAGCTTAGATAGAACAGGGGGCACCTTC. Translated, it gives CASSLDRTGGTF.

The gene calls are TRBV25-1 and TRBJ2-1; 8 positions agree with TRBD2. The CDR3 loop spans 15 amino acids. Trimming removed 2 bases from V and 7 bases from J; junction bases left unmatched: 7. Looked up from germline, CDR1 is MGHDK and CDR2 is SYGVNS. Here the CDR3 reads CASSEKFGLANEQFF. CDR3 DNA sequence: TGTGCCAGCAGTGAAAAATTCGGACTAGCTAATGAGCAGTTCTTC.

This clone was observed a single time. The J gene is TRBJ1-3, the V gene TRBV2; the D is unclear. V was trimmed by 3 bases and J by 3 bases, leaving 15 bases between them. CDR3 length: 16 residues. Germline V CDR1 and CDR2: SNHLY, FYNNEI. CDR3 sequence reads: CASSDIAVGSGNTIYF. The CDR3 DNA reads TGTGCCAGCAGTGATATCGCAGTGGGGAGTGGAAACACCATATATTTT.

The chain employs TRBV7-9 and TRBJ1-1; 7 positions match TRBD1. CDR3 length equals 16 residues. Trimming took 5 bases from V and 1 from J; bases not matched to a gene: 10. Germline assignment: CDR1 SEHNR and CDR2 FQNEAQ (reference sequence). CDR3 protein: CASSHPPGTANTEAFF. The CDR3 nucleotides are TGTGCCAGCAGCCACCCACCCGGGACAGCGAACACTGAAGCTTTCTTT.

The chain employs TRBV19 and TRBJ1-3; unclear D gene. The V gene lost 5 bases and the J gene lost 4 bases, with 15 bases spanning the gap. Germline values: CDR1 LNHDA, CDR2 SQIVND (reference sequence). The CDR3 is 15 amino acids. The CDR3 coding sequence is TGTGCCAGTAGTCCTATTCCGGCCCCGGGAAACACCATATATTTT. It specifies CASSPIPAPGNTIYF.

This chain uses TRBV18 with TRBJ1-4; D is ambiguous. This CDR3 region has 15 residues. Germline-derived CDR1 and CDR2 are KGHSH and LQKENI. V lost 2 bases and J lost 4, with 11 bases in between. DNA for the CDR3: TGTGCCAGCTCACCATCGGGCAGTTTTAATGAAAAACTGTTTTTT. It translates to CASSPSGSFNEKLFF.

This clone was counted once. The chain has TRBV11-2 and TRBJ2-3; D is unclear. V lost 2 bases, J lost 5 bases, and 8 bases lay in between. The CDR3 is 13 residues long. Germline V gene lookup returns CDR1 SGHAT and CDR2 FQNNGV. The CDR3 DNA is TGTGCCAGCAGCTTATCCCCGGAAGATACGCAGTATTTT. This gives the protein CASSLSPEDTQYF.

The V call is TRBV29-1, the J call TRBJ2-7, with D possibly called TRBD1 or TRBD2 (6 bases each). Germline CDR1 SQVTM, CDR2 ANQGSEA. V dropped 0 bases and J dropped 5 bases, with 17 bases sitting between them. The length of the CDR3 is 15 residues. The CDR3 loop reads CSVEEREQGRHEQYF. CDR3 in DNA: TGCAGCGTTGAAGAACGGGAGCAGGGGAGGCACGAGCAGTACTTC.

The chain recombines TRBV6-4 with TRBJ1-3, with D unclear. The CDR3 covers 13 residues. Germline assignment: CDR1 MRHNA and CDR2 SNTAGT. Trimming took 4 bases from V and 0 from J, leaving 4 bases between them. The CDR3 DNA is TGTGCCAGCAGTGCCAACTCTGGAAACACCATATATTTT. It codes for CASSANSGNTIYF.

The chain joins TRBV4-1 to TRBJ2-7, with 10 bases matching TRBD2. The CDR3 has 14 amino acids. The germline gives CDR1 MGHRA, CDR2 YSYEKL. Trimming took 4 bases from V and 7 from J; bases not matched to a gene: 7. CDR3 region: CASSRATSGFEQYF. The DNA of the CDR3 is TGCGCCAGCAGCCGAGCGACTAGCGGGTTTGAGCAGTACTTC.

This chain joins TRBV6-5 and TRBJ2-5, with 9 bases identical to TRBD1. This CDR3 contains 14 residues. V trimming: 6 bases; J trimming: 7 bases; junction bases outside the gene matches: 9. Germline loops: CDR1 MNHEY, CDR2 SVGAGI. CDR3 nucleotides: TGTGCCAGCAGGGGACAGGGTGGTAGCGGGACCCAGTACTTC. Translating it yields CASRGQGGSGTQYF.

The chain uses TRBV19 and TRBJ1-5; D gene ambiguous. The CDR3 is 14 residues long. Germline V gene data show CDR1 as LNHDA and CDR2 as SQIVND (reference sequence). Trimming removed 0 bases from V and 4 bases from J, with 7 bases in between. CDR3 sequence (DNA): TGTGCCAGTAGTATAGAGGGGAAGAATCAGCCCCAGCATTTT. The encoded protein is CASSIEGKNQPQHF.

J is TRBJ1-1 and V is TRBV6-1, with a possible D match to TRBD1 (5 bases). The CDR3 is 14 residues long. Deletions cut 7 bases from V and 3 bases from J, with 15 bases between. Germline lookup yields CDR1 MNHNS and CDR2 SASEGT. CDR3 protein: CASTVTAYYTEAFF. In DNA, the CDR3 is TGTGCCAGCACCGTGACAGCCTATTACACTGAAGCTTTCTTT.

The rearrangement uses TRBV18 and TRBJ2-7; TRBD2 aligns across 9 bases. The germline V gene encodes CDR1 KGHSH and CDR2 LQKENI. The CDR3 covers 17 residues. V trimming: 3 bases; J trimming: 3 bases; junction bases outside the gene matches: 12. The CDR3 spells CASSPDGLAGIFYEQYF. CDR3 sequence (DNA): TGTGCCAGCTCACCCGACGGGCTAGCGGGAATCTTCTACGAGCAGTACTTC.

The chain carries TRBV5-8 and TRBJ2-7; a weak D match, TRBD2 (5 bases). V was clipped by 4 bases and J by 1 base, with 12 bases between them. The CDR3 spans 14 residues. Germline CDR1 and CDR2: SGHTS and YDEGEE. CDR3 nucleotide sequence: TGTGCCAGCAGCGTCAATCGGGGTTCCTACGAGCAGTACTTC. This gives the protein CASSVNRGSYEQYF.

V and J are TRBV4-2 and TRBJ1-2, with 7 bases identical to TRBD1. With 1 base clipped from V and 7 bases from J, the junction kept 3 bases outside the gene matches. The CDR3 consists of 13 residues. Looked up from germline, CDR1 is LGHNA and CDR2 is YNFKEQ. The CDR3 DNA is TGTGCCAGCAGCCAAGGCTCAGGGGGTGGCTACACCTTC. The encoded protein is CASSQGSGGGYTF.

The chain couples TRBV29-1 to TRBJ2-6, with D perhaps given as TRBD1 or TRBD2 (5 bases each). The germline V gene encodes CDR1 SQVTM and CDR2 ANQGSEA. The CDR3 runs 16 residues. The V gene lost 2 bases and the J gene lost 0 bases, with 11 bases spanning the gap. The CDR3 sequence is CSVERWGNSGANVLTF. DNA of the CDR3: TGCAGCGTTGAACGGTGGGGGAACTCTGGGGCCAACGTCCTGACTTTC.

This clone was counted once. This rearrangement joins TRBV4-2 to TRBJ2-2; D gene uncertain. The germline V gene has CDR1 LGHNA and CDR2 YNFKEQ. Trimming stripped 5 bases from V and 1 base from J, with 2 bases between. The CDR3 spans 12 residues. The CDR3 protein is CASSRNTGELFF. As DNA, the CDR3 is TGTGCCAGCAGCAGGAACACCGGGGAGCTGTTTTTT.

A note on this clone: The sample contains more than one DNA sequence encoding this CDR3. The V gene is TRBV6-1, the J gene TRBJ1-5; D uncertain. This CDR3 spans 13 amino acids. Deletions cut 3 bases from V and 2 bases from J, with 5 bases between. Germline loops: CDR1 MNHNS, CDR2 SASEGT. CDR3 in amino acids: CASSDRGNQPQHF. CDR3 in DNA: TGTGCCAGCAGTGATCGGGGCAATCAGCCCCAGCATTTT.

This chain connects TRBV2 to TRBJ1-4; a possible D gene is TRBD1 (5 bases). V lost 8 bases and J 6 bases, leaving 16 bases between the germline ends. Germline V lookup: CDR1 SNHLY, CDR2 FYNNEI. This CDR3 is built from 14 residues. The CDR3 sequence: CASLQGLSYEKLFF. The CDR3 DNA sequence: TGTGCCAGCCTCCAGGGACTCTCCTATGAAAAACTGTTTTTT.

This chain connects TRBV5-1 to TRBJ2-2, with TRBD1 matching over 10 bases. Germline V gene data show CDR1 as SGHRS and CDR2 as YFSETQ. V lost 3 bases, J lost 7 bases, and 3 bases stayed unmatched. There are 14 residues in the CDR3. CDR3 in DNA: TGCGCCAGCAGCTCGGGACAGGGGATCGGGGAGCTGTTTTTT. This encodes CASSSGQGIGELFF.

The chain combines TRBV5-1 with TRBJ2-7; D remains ambiguous. This CDR3 region has 15 residues. CDR1 SGHRS and CDR2 YFSETQ come from the germline V gene. V shed 0 bases and J shed 5 bases, with 15 bases lying between them. The CDR3 DNA follows: TGCGCCAGCAGCTTGGTTACGACCAGGTCCCACGAGCAGTACTTC. Translated: CASSLVTTRSHEQYF.

The chain carries TRBV2 and TRBJ1-1, with D tentatively TRBD1 (5 bases). The CDR3 length is 13 residues. V lost 4 bases and J lost 5, with 11 bases in between. From germline, CDR1 is SNHLY and CDR2 FYNNEI. The chain's CDR3 is CASSVSGGTEAFF. The DNA for the CDR3 is TGTGCCAGCAGTGTCTCCGGGGGGACTGAAGCTTTCTTT.

J is TRBJ1-2 and V is TRBV25-1; D may be TRBD1 (6 bases). CDR3 length: 12 amino acids. Trimming cost V 2 bases and J 11 bases, with 12 bases left between them. From germline, CDR1 is MGHDK and CDR2 SYGVNS. CDR3 nucleotide sequence: TGTGCCAGCAGTGAACTTGGGGGCGGATACACCTTC. The encoded protein is CASSELGGGYTF.

The chain links TRBV7-2 to TRBJ2-3; D is ambiguous. This CDR3 spans 13 amino acids. Deletions cut 8 bases from V and 11 bases from J, with 20 bases between. CDR1 and CDR2 from the germline V gene are SGHTA and FQGNSA. CDR3 amino acids: CASRNQEASRQYF. The CDR3 nucleotides are TGTGCCAGCCGAAACCAAGAAGCGAGCCGGCAGTATTTT.

Worth noting for this clone: Other DNA sequences from this sample encode an identical CDR3 as well. This chain uses TRBV5-1 with TRBJ1-2; TRBD1 might be the D (6 bases). The CDR3 runs to 15 residues. Germline loops: CDR1 SGHRS, CDR2 YFSETQ. With 0 bases removed from V and 3 bases from J, the gap between germline ends came to 12 bases. The CDR3 DNA follows: TGCGCCAGCAGCTTGGATTCGCAGGGGCACTATGGCTACACCTTC. Protein product: CASSLDSQGHYGYTF.